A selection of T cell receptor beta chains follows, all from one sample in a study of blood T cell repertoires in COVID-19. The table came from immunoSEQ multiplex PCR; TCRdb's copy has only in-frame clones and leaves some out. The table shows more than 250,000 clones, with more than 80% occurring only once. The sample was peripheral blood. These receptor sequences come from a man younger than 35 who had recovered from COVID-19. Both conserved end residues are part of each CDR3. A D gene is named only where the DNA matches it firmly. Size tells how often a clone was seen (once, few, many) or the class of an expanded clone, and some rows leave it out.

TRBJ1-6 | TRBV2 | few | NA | TGTGCCAGCAAGGGGGATTCACCCCTCCACTTT | CASKGDSPLHF
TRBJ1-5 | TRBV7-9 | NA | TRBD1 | TGTGCCAGCAGCTTAGTAGAGACAGGGGGCAATCAGCCCCAGCATTTT | CASSLVETGGNQPQHF
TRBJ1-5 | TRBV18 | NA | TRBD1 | TGTGCCAGCTCACCACCGCGTGACAGGGGAATCAATCAGCCCCAGCATTTT | CASSPPRDRGINQPQHF
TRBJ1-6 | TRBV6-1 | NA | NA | TGTGCCAGCAGCGAAAGGGGGAGGGGGACGGCCTATAATTCACCCCTCCACTTT | CASSERGRGTAYNSPLHF
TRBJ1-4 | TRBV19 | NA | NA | TGTGCCAGTAGTTCATTCATCAATGAAAAACTGTTTTTT | CASSSFINEKLFF
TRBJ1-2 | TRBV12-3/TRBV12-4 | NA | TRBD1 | TGTGCCAGCAGCCAGGGGGTAAACTATGGCTACACCTTC | CASSQGVNYGYTF
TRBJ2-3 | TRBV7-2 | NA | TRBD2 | TGTGCCAGCAGCAGGCGGACTAGCGGCCGATTCACAGATACGCAGTATTTT | CASSRRTSGRFTDTQYF
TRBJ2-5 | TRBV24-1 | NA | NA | TGTGCCACCAGGGGGGGGGCAGGGGAGACCCAGTACTTC | CATRGGAGETQYF
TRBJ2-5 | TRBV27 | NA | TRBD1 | TGTGCCAGCAGTTCCGGGACAGGGGGGCGGGAGACCCAGTACTTC | CASSSGTGGRETQYF
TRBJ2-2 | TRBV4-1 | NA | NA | TGCGCCAGCAGCCAAGATCCCAACAGAGACGCGAACACCGGGGAGCTGTTTTTT | CASSQDPNRDANTGELFF
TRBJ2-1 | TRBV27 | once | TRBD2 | TGTGCCAGCAGCCAGCTAGCGGGCATATCCTACAATGAGCAGTTCTTC | CASSQLAGISYNEQFF
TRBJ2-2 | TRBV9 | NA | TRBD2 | TGTGCCAGCAGCGTAGAGGGCGCGGCTAGCGGGAGTACCGGGGAGCTGTTTTTT | CASSVEGAASGSTGELFF
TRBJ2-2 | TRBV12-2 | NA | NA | TGTGCAAGTCGCTTAACGTTACAGGGTGGTAATGGTTACACCGGGGAGCTGTTTTTT | CASRLTLQGGNGYTGELFF
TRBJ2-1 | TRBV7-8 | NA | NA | TGTGCCACGGACAGTTACCGGGCCAATGAGCAGTTCTTC | CATDSYRANEQFF
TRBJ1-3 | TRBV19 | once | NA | TGTGCCAGTAGTGACGCAGGGCGGCTTACCATATATTTT | CASSDAGRLTIYF
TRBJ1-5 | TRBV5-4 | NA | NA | TGTGCCAGCAGCCCGTTGCCCGGGGATAATCAGCCCCAGCATTTT | CASSPLPGDNQPQHF
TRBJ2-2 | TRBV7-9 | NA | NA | TGTGCCAGCAGCTTATTTGGACTTGCGAACACCGGGGAGCTGTTTTTT | CASSLFGLANTGELFF
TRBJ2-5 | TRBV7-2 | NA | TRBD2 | TGTGCCAGCAGCTTAGTTTGGACTAGCGGGGGGCAAGAGACCCAGTACTTC | CASSLVWTSGGQETQYF
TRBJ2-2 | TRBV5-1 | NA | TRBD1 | TGCGCCAGCAGCACGACCGGGACAGGGAACACCGGGGAGCTGTTTTTT | CASSTTGTGNTGELFF
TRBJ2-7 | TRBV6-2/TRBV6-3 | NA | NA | TGTGCCAGCAGTACTCCCCGAGGGGGCTACGAGCAGTACTTC | CASSTPRGGYEQYF
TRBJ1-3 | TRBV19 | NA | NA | TGTGCCAGTAGTCCCCGGACAGCGAACTCTGGAAACACCATATATTTT | CASSPRTANSGNTIYF
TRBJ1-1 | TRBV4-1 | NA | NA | TGCGCCAGCAGCCAAGAAAGGGGCCCAGGGAGGGCCAACACTGAAGCTTTCTTT | CASSQERGPGRANTEAFF
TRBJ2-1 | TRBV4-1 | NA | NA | TGCGCCAGCAGCCAATCCGGAGTTAATGAGCAGTTCTTC | CASSQSGVNEQFF